Described below is a single T cell receptor beta chain sequence and its context. Its antigen is unidentified. Trimming removed 0 bases at V and 2 bases at J, with 17 bases between. CDR3 length equals 17 residues. Germline V lookup: CDR1 SGHRS, CDR2 YFSETQ. These data belong to a study of shared clonotypes between healthy human individuals. Findings and caveats of the study: It was only blood that was sampled, and tissue repertoires likely differ.

TCRdb's table, derived via immunoSEQ multiplex PCR, lists solely in-frame clones and lacks some. This sample carries 950,000 to 1,300,000 clones, about 75% of them seen once, and the ten largest clones take less than 1.5%. This chain links TRBV5-1 with TRBJ1-2; a weak D match, TRBD1 (5 bases). The sample taken for sequencing was memory CD4+ T cells sorted from blood. As to subset: CD45RA-negative fraction. This clonotype originated in a man aged 18 to 30 in good health. CDR3 DNA: TGCGCCAGCAGCTTGGAACCCGGGGGGACCGCCAACTATGGCTACACCTTC. It translates to CASSLEPGGTANYGYTF.